What follows is one T cell receptor beta chain and its context. Its matching antigen is unknown. These data are taken from a study of beta chain features in type 1 diabetes. Study results and caveats: Shortening that was moderate but significant affected the TCRB CDR3s of Type 1 diabetes patients in all four CD4+ subsets.

CDR1 and CDR2 from the germline V gene are LNHDA and SQIVND (reference sequence). The CDR3 spans 13 residues. Trimming took off 7 bases at V and 5 bases at J, with 12 bases between the two ends. The sequenced template was cDNA made from the entire isolated RNA. The average read count of naive, central memory and regulatory T cell samples was approximately 4 million. Assay: immunoSEQ multiplex PCR; the TCRdb copy retains only in-frame clones and omits some. The sample shows 23,000 or so clones, 69% of them seen only once. Each population that was sorted was more than 98% pure. The V call is TRBV19, the J call TRBJ2-4; a possible D gene is TRBD2 (6 bases). Input material: Tregs from blood. The clonotype was recovered from a man between 18 and 29 years old with type 1 diabetes. CDR3 region: CASMDYFQNIQYF. The CDR3 region has the DNA TGTGCCAGTATGGACTACTTCCAAAACATTCAGTACTTC. Looking up the rest from reference TRBV19 and TRBJ2-4 gives the full variable domain: DGGITQSPKYLFRKEGQNVTLSCEQNLNHDAMYWYRQDPGQGLRLIYYSQIVNDFQKGDIAEGYSVSREKKESFPLTVTSAQKNPTAFYLCASMDYFQNIQYFGAGTRLSVL.